The entry that follows covers one TCR beta chain sequence. Sequenced by immunoSEQ multiplex PCR; TCRdb stores in-frame clones only, minus some. The sample includes approximately 100,000 clones, around nine tenths of them seen just once. This entry is derived from a study of blood T cell repertoires in COVID-19. The specimen was peripheral blood. This receptor was obtained from a man between 65 and 79 years old with acute or convalescent COVID-19.

The CDR3 reads CASSRLRNTGELFF. For the CDR3, the DNA is TGTGCCAGCAGCCGACTCAGGAACACCGGGGAGCTGTTTTTT. The gene calls are TRBV3-1 (or the pseudogene TRBV3-2) and TRBJ2-2; D gene unclear. This CDR3 spans 14 amino acids. V was trimmed by 4 bases and J by 1 base, leaving 7 bases between them. The germline V gene has CDR1 LGHDT and CDR2 YNNKEL (reference sequence).